This paragraph reports one T cell receptor (beta chain). The antigen remains undetermined. A unique molecular identifier was carried by every single TCR cDNA molecule. From the 5' RACE reads, TCRdb called clonotypes with MiXCR, one entry per CDR3 protein. The sample contains 6,000 to 7,500 distinct CDR3 sequences, about 19% of which appear only once. Time point in this sample: sample taken at primary tumor resection. Researchers sequenced whole RNA taken from tumor, nontumor lung or frozen PBMC without sorting. The sample belongs to a study of spatial heterogeneity in lung cancer. In the study overall: Consistent detection of more beta-chain than alpha-chain sequences was observed. The study's findings and limits: More often at tumor resection than at routine follow-up, ubiquitous expanded tumor TCRs were detected in the blood.

With 0 bases removed from V and 5 bases from J, the gap between germline ends came to 12 bases. The CDR3 runs 15 residues. Looked up from germline, CDR1 is SGHRS and CDR2 is YFSETQ. This sequence joins TRBV5-1 and TRBJ2-1; perhaps TRBD2 as D (6 bases). This sample comprised PBMCs, obtained at surgery. This TCR was sampled from a female donor with early-stage non-small cell lung cancer. CDR3 sequence: CASSLEARRDNEQFF. As DNA, the CDR3 is TGCGCCAGCAGCTTGGAAGCTAGGAGGGACAATGAGCAGTTCTTC.